This TCR beta chain was sequenced for a study of spatial heterogeneity in lung cancer. Overall study findings and caveats: At tumor resection, ubiquitous expanded TCRs were detected in blood more often than later.

Time point described: sample taken at primary tumor resection. Untreated early-stage non-small cell lung cancer patients, roughly 75 in total, were the donors. This clonotype was counted ten times or more. Its antigen is currently unknown. Using its own MiXCR run on the 5' RACE reads, TCRdb lists one record per CDR3 protein. The table shows more than 35,000 distinct CDR3 sequences, with approximately 5.2% occurring only once. CDR3 size: 15 residues. Germline V lookup: CDR1 KGHDR, CDR2 SFDVKD. V lost 3 bases, J lost 1 base, and 11 bases lay in between. Sequenced here: PBMCs, sampled at surgery. The V call is TRBV24-1, the J call TRBJ2-5, with D possibly called TRBD1 or TRBD2 (5 bases each). This receptor was taken from a female donor with early-stage non-small cell lung cancer. The CDR3 spells CATSDPGTPQETQYF. CDR3 DNA: TGTGCCACCAGTGATCCGGGGACCCCCCAAGAGACCCAGTACTTC.